The source of this TCR beta chain is a study of blood T cell repertoires in COVID-19. The overall study: COVID-19 samples collected from the United States, Italy and Spain covered acute and convalescent phases.

In the original analysis: It was from reference gene primer amplification that nucleated cell counts were estimated. Measured with immunoSEQ multiplex PCR; TCRdb has only the in-frame clones, and not every one. D and trimming were read from the DNA, whereas the V and J calls and clone size are those reported in that table. Of roughly 300,000 clones in the sample, around 82% were seen once. The CDR3 has 14 amino acids. V was shortened by 4 bases and J by 1 base, with 10 bases between the two germline ends. Per germline, CDR1 MDHEN and CDR2 SYDVKM. The sequence was obtained from a woman between 50 and 59 years old with acute or convalescent COVID-19. Specimen: peripheral blood. The V and J genes are TRBV28 and TRBJ1-2; D not resolved. CDR3 loop: CASSSLTINYGYTF. The CDR3 DNA reads TGTGCCAGCAGTTCATTGACTATTAACTATGGCTACACCTTC.